The 15 T cell receptor beta chains listed next were all sequenced from one sample in a study of blood T cell repertoires in COVID-19. The assay was immunoSEQ multiplex PCR, and TCRdb's table has in-frame clones only and misses some. The table has 150,000 to 200,000 clones, just under 90% seen once. The specimen was peripheral blood. The receptors derive from a woman in her 70s with COVID-19, enrolled during active disease.

V is TRBV5-8 and J is TRBJ1-1; TRBD1 matches 8 bases. V lost 2 bases, J lost 4 bases, and 19 bases stayed unmatched. The CDR3 has 19 residues. Germline V gene data show CDR1 as SGHTS and CDR2 as YDEGEE. This CDR3 is CASSFGIDRGFFEATEAFF. For the CDR3, the DNA is TGTGCCAGCAGCTTCGGGATCGACAGGGGTTTTTTCGAGGCCACTGAAGCTTTCTTT.

The chain couples TRBV6-5 to TRBJ2-1; weak D call: TRBD1 (5 bases). The CDR3 loop spans 14 amino acids. Germline lookup yields CDR1 MNHEY and CDR2 SVGAGI. Trimming removed 4 bases from V and 5 bases from J, with 12 bases in between. The CDR3: CASSSQGQDNEQFF. DNA of the CDR3: TGTGCCAGCAGTTCGCAGGGCCAGGACAATGAGCAGTTCTTC.

This clone has just one count. The genes are TRBV5-4 and TRBJ2-6; D is undetermined. The CDR3 runs 16 residues. Germline values: CDR1 SGHNT, CDR2 YYREEE (reference sequence). V was trimmed by 0 bases and J by 4 bases, leaving 11 bases between them. CDR3 sequence reads: CASSLDAATGANVLTF. CDR3 nucleotide sequence: TGTGCCAGCAGCTTGGATGCGGCGACCGGGGCCAACGTCCTGACTTTC.

The rearrangement links TRBV28 to TRBJ2-2; 13 bases map to TRBD2. Per germline, CDR1 MDHEN and CDR2 SYDVKM. V lost 2 bases, J lost 6 bases, and 6 bases stayed unmatched. The CDR3 runs 17 residues. The CDR3 here is CASSLQKLAGGAGELFF. The CDR3 nucleotides read TGTGCCAGCAGTTTACAAAAACTAGCGGGAGGGGCCGGGGAGCTGTTTTTT.

The V call is TRBV4-1, the J call TRBJ2-7; 9 bases fit TRBD1. The CDR3 has 16 amino acids. The trim removed 1 base at V and 2 bases at J, leaving 6 bases unmatched. CDR1 and CDR2 (germline): MGHRA, YSYEKL. The CDR3 loop reads CASSQVRTGDPYEQYF. The CDR3 DNA reads as TGCGCCAGCAGCCAAGTGCGGACAGGGGACCCCTACGAGCAGTACTTC.

The V gene is TRBV3-1 (or the pseudogene TRBV3-2), the J gene TRBJ1-2; D is possibly TRBD1 (6 bases). V dropped 2 bases and J dropped 0 bases, with 10 bases sitting between them. Germline V gene lookup returns CDR1 LGHDT and CDR2 YNNKEL (reference sequence). This CDR3 has 15 residues. CDR3 in DNA: TGTGCCAGCAGCCAATTAGACAGGTCTAACTATGGCTACACCTTC. Translating it yields CASSQLDRSNYGYTF.

The chain is built from TRBV2 and TRBJ2-1; possibly TRBD2 for D (6 bases). The CDR3 has 14 amino acids. The V and J ends lost 6 bases and 4 bases respectively, with 13 bases between them. The germline CDR1 and CDR2 sequences are SNHLY and FYNNEI. In DNA form, the CDR3 reads TGTGCCAGCAGCCCCCGGGAGTCGTACAATGAGCAGTTCTTC. As protein: CASSPRESYNEQFF.

This chain joins TRBV11-1 and TRBJ2-7, with D possibly TRBD1 on 6 matching bases. V was shortened by 5 bases and J by 1 base, with 9 bases between the two germline ends. The CDR3 contains 13 residues. Germline V gives CDR1 SGHAT, CDR2 FQDESV (reference sequence). Here the CDR3 DNA reads TGTGCCAGCAGCAGCGGACAGTCCTACGAGCAGTACTTC. This gives the protein CASSSGQSYEQYF. Combining the CDR3 with reference TRBV11-1 and TRBJ2-7 gives the whole variable domain EAEVAQSPRYKITEKSQAVAFWCDPISGHATLYWYRQILGQGPELLVQFQDESVVDDSQLPKDRFSAERLKGVDSTLKIQPAELGDSAMYLCASSSGQSYEQYFGPGTRLTVT.

The chain couples TRBV5-1 to TRBJ1-6; 7 nucleotides line up with TRBD1. The CDR3 covers 14 residues. The germline V gene has CDR1 SGHRS and CDR2 YFSETQ. V gave up 4 bases and J gave up 7 bases; unmatched junction bases: 5. CDR3 DNA: TGCGCCAGCAGCCTAGGGGGCTCGAATTCACCCCTCCACTTT. The encoded protein is CASSLGGSNSPLHF.

The chain carries TRBV6-2 or TRBV6-3 and TRBJ1-1; D not resolved. Germline V gene lookup returns CDR1 MNHEY and CDR2 SVGEGT. V lost 4 bases and J lost 7, with 7 bases in between. The CDR3 length is 11 residues. The CDR3 DNA reads TGTGCCAGCAGTTCCCACGGTGAAGCTTTCTTT. Amino acids: CASSSHGEAFF.

The chain recombines TRBV7-8 with TRBJ1-1; D is ambiguous. This CDR3 has 14 residues. Trimming took 0 bases from V and 1 from J, leaving 6 bases between them. The germline V gene has CDR1 SGHVS and CDR2 FQNEAQ. Here the CDR3 reads CASSLARGNTEAFF. Here the CDR3 DNA reads TGTGCCAGCAGCTTAGCGCGGGGGAACACTGAAGCTTTCTTT.

CDR3 nucleotide sequence: TGTGCCAGCAGTGAGCAGGTTGTTCAGCCCCAGCATTTT. Amino acid sequence: CASSEQVVQPQHF. The V call is TRBV2, the J call TRBJ1-5; D uncertain. The V end lost 3 bases, the J end lost 6 bases, and 9 bases lay between the germline ends. Germline lookup yields CDR1 SNHLY and CDR2 FYNNEI. The CDR3 runs 13 residues.

This chain uses TRBV11-3 with TRBJ2-5; 7 bases fit TRBD1. Germline CDR1 and CDR2: SGHNT and YENEEA. V lost 5 bases, J lost 5 bases, and 8 bases stayed unmatched. This CDR3 spans 14 amino acids. CDR3 protein: CASSQRGRWETQYF. The DNA of the CDR3 is TGTGCCAGCAGCCAAAGGGGGCGCTGGGAGACCCAGTACTTC.

The rearrangement links TRBV5-1 to TRBJ1-4; no clear D. Germline CDR1 is SGHRS and CDR2 is YFSETQ. This CDR3 region has 13 residues. V was pared by 0 bases and J by 6 bases, with 6 bases between. CDR3 sequence reads: CASSLVGDEKLFF. CDR3 DNA: TGCGCCAGCAGCTTGGTGGGAGATGAAAAACTGTTTTTT.

The chain has TRBV7-9 and TRBJ2-7; 9 nucleotides agree with TRBD1. The CDR3 runs 15 residues. V was pared by 8 bases and J by 7 bases, with 15 bases of the junction left unmatched. CDR1 and CDR2 (germline): SEHNR, FQNEAQ (reference sequence). CDR3 region: CASELLGTGSGEQYF. In DNA, the CDR3 is TGTGCCAGCGAATTGTTAGGGACAGGGTCGGGGGAGCAGTACTTC.